Ten or more counts support the clone carrying this T cell receptor beta chain. Antigen: not known. This record comes from a study of T-cell reconstitution after alpha-beta-depleted transplantation in children. Points from the study as a whole: Expanded clones from the graft, numbering several hundred, reportedly supplied alpha-beta T cells about two months after transplant. T-cell counts and diversity at one year following transplant were attributed mainly to newly produced T cells. Diversity of TCRbeta at day 60 was high in some patients, arising from surviving recipient T cells and thymic progenitors.

For TCRbeta, the library was prepared with unique molecular identifiers. TCRdb re-derived calls from the PCR reads in MiXCR, one entry per CDR3 protein. Of about 120,000 distinct CDR3 sequences listed, under 25% are singletons. The sequence came from a male patient aged 2 to 9 who had a stem cell transplant for chronic granulomatous disease, so the T cells may come from the graft donor. The specimen was PBMCs, mostly from graft donor cells, collected 180 days after TCRalphabeta/CD19-depleted stem cell transplant.

Written as DNA, the CDR3 is TGTGCCAGCAGTTTTTGGCAGGGTGGAACTGAAGCTTTCTTT. This translates into CASSFWQGGTEAFF. This rearrangement joins TRBV28 to TRBJ1-1; tentative D call: TRBD1 (5 bases). There are 14 residues in the CDR3. Germline V CDR1 and CDR2: MDHEN, SYDVKM. The V gene lost 3 bases and the J gene lost 5 bases, with 13 bases spanning the gap.